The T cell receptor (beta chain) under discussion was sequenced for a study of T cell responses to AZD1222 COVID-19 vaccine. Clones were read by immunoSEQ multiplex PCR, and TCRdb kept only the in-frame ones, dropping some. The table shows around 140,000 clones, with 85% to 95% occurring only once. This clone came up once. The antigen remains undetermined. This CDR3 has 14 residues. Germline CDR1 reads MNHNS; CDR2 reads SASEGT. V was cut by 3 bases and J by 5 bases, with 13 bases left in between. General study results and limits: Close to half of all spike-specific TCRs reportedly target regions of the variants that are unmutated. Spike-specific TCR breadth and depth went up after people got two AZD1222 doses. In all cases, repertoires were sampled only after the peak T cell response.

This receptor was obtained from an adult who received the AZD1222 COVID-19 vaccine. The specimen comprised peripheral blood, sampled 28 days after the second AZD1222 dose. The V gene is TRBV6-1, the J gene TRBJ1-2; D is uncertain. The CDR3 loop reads CASSEPSTRYGYTF. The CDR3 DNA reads TGTGCCAGCAGTGAGCCATCTACCCGGTATGGCTACACCTTC.